This T cell receptor (beta chain) was documented in a study of neurological immune-mediated disorders. Notes on the study in general: When the repertoires were grouped phylogenetically, those of 18 of the 34 multiple sclerosis patients came together in a single cluster of related CDR3 sequences, which points to a possible repertoire-level signature.

5'RACE with 10-nucleotide random UMIs produced the cDNA. TCRdb reprocessed the 5' RACE reads with MiXCR, giving one entry per CDR3 protein. The sample records about 80,000 distinct CDR3 sequences, more than 5% being singletons. This clonotype has a count of ten or more. As yet, its antigen is unknown. Time point meaning: longitudinal time-point 2. Unsorted libraries were prepared from 2 million PBMCs that had been stored at -80 C. Trimming left V 6 bases short and J 0 bases short, with 11 bases between. The length of the CDR3 is 15 residues. The origin of this receptor is a woman aged 55-75 years with multiple sclerosis. The sample was PBMCs. This rearrangement joins TRBV12-3 or TRBV12-4 to TRBJ2-2, with D maybe TRBD1 (6 bases). CDR3 loop: CASSPRTANTGELFF. CDR3 DNA sequence: TGTGCCAGCAGCCCGAGGACAGCGAACACCGGGGAGCTGTTTTTT.